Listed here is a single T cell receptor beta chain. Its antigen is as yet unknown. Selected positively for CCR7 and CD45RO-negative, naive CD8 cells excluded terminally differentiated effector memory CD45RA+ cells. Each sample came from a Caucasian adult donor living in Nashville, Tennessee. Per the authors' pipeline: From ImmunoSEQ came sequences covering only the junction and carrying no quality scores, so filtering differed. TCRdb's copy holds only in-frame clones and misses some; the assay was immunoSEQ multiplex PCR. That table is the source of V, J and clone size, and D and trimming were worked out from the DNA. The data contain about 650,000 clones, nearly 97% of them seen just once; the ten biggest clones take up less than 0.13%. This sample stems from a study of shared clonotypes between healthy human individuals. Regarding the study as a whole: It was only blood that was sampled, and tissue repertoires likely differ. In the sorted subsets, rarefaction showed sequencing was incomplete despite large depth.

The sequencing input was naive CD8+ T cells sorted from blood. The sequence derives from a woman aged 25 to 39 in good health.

CDR3 nucleotides: TGTGCCAGCAGCCCAGGGACAGGGGAGTACGAGCAGTACTTC. Translation gives CASSPGTGEYEQYF. The rearrangement uses TRBV7-7 and TRBJ2-7; 10 positions match TRBD1. V trimming: 5 bases; J trimming: 4 bases; junction bases outside the gene matches: 5. The CDR3 spans 14 residues. CDR1 is SSHAT and CDR2 is FNYEAQ in the germline V gene (reference sequence).